The clone carrying this T cell receptor beta chain was observed a handful of times. Its antigen is unknown. Sequencing used immunoSEQ multiplex PCR; TCRdb keeps in-frame clones, though not all of them. The sample holds over 15,000 clones, about two thirds seen once. V shed 2 bases and J 3 bases; nucleotides not matched to a gene: 4. The CDR3 runs to 16 residues. The germline V gene encodes CDR1 SGHRS and CDR2 YFSETQ. The source of the sample is a study of neoadjuvant anti-PD-1 for oral cavity cancer. About the research overall: Patients without progression received a fourth nivolumab dose around day 43, then surgical resection on days 50-56.

Points from the study as a whole: Post-nivolumab, blood T cell clonality was significantly elevated in non-responders.

This sequence joins TRBV5-1 and TRBJ1-6; 8 bases map to TRBD1. The clonotype was recovered from a person between 35 and 79 years old with oral cavity squamous cell carcinoma. Specimen: PBMCs, collected before nivolumab (anti-PD-1) treatment. The CDR3 nucleotides read TGCGCCAGCAGCTTACAGGGGGGGAACTATAATTCACCCCTCCACTTT. Its translation is CASSLQGGNYNSPLHF.